This passage covers 27 T cell receptor beta chains from one sample sequenced in a study of cytomegalovirus exposure and HLA in healthy donors. Primers: 60 Vbeta forward and 13 Jbeta reverse. Sequenced by immunoSEQ multiplex PCR; TCRdb stores in-frame clones only, minus some. Of around 79,000 clones in the sample, around 72% were seen once. Sample: PBMCs. All receptors derive from a woman between 40 and 55 years old in good health and CMV-seropositive.

The chain is built from TRBV7-9 and TRBJ2-2; 10 nucleotides agree with TRBD2. Germline V gene sequence: CDR1 SEHNR, CDR2 FQNEAQ (reference sequence). The trim removed 7 bases at V and 6 bases at J, leaving 14 bases unmatched. The CDR3 length is 17 residues. The CDR3 sequence: CASTGSLSGRGSGELFF. The CDR3 nucleotides read TGTGCCAGCACCGGGTCCTTGAGCGGGAGGGGGTCCGGGGAGCTGTTTTTT.

The V gene is TRBV15, the J gene TRBJ1-2, with TRBD1 matching 7 bases. This CDR3 comprises 19 residues. Germline CDR1 LNHNV, CDR2 YYDKDF (reference sequence). The ends lost 0 bases at V and 0 bases at J; junction bases unmatched: 13. The CDR3 DNA sequence: TGTGCCACCAGCAGAGATTCTTTCCAAGGGGGCCCACCTAACTATGGCTACACCTTC. This gives the protein CATSRDSFQGGPPNYGYTF. Full variable domain (rest looked up from reference TRBV15 and TRBJ1-2): DAMVIQNPRYQVTQFGKPVTLSCSQTLNHNVMYWYQQKSSQAPKLLFHYYDKDFNNEADTPDNFQSRRPNTSFCFLDIRSPGLGDTAMYLCATSRDSFQGGPPNYGYTFGSGTRLTVV.

The chain uses TRBV4-1 and TRBJ1-1; D remains ambiguous. The CDR3 runs to 15 residues. Germline CDR1 MGHRA, CDR2 YSYEKL. V lost 1 base to trimming and J lost 1 base, with 10 bases between them. The CDR3 is CASSQVFSSNTEAFF. The CDR3 DNA reads as TGCGCCAGCAGCCAAGTCTTCAGTTCGAACACTGAAGCTTTCTTT.

The rearrangement uses TRBV6-1 and TRBJ2-3; 10 positions match TRBD1. The germline V gene encodes CDR1 MNHNS and CDR2 SASEGT. There are 17 residues in the CDR3. V was clipped by 4 bases and J by 6 bases; unmatched bases: 13. The CDR3 DNA reads as TGTGCCAGCAGTGCGGACAGGGGGGATTTTGACTCGGATACGCAGTATTTT. The encoded protein is CASSADRGDFDSDTQYF.

This clone came up a few times. The chain carries TRBV29-1 and TRBJ2-7; 7 nucleotides line up with TRBD1. The V gene's germline CDR1 is SQVTM and CDR2 ANQGSEA. The CDR3 consists of 13 residues. V trimming: 6 bases; J trimming: 0 bases; junction bases outside the gene matches: 5. The DNA for the CDR3 is TGCAGCGTCCGGGACAGCTACTCCTACGAGCAGTACTTC. Translated: CSVRDSYSYEQYF.

At least ten counts were recorded for this clone. The V call is TRBV7-2, the J call TRBJ1-4; 7 positions agree with TRBD1. The ends lost 5 bases at V and 0 bases at J; junction bases unmatched: 6. Germline V gene lookup returns CDR1 SGHTA and CDR2 FQGNSA. This CDR3 is built from 16 residues. In nucleotides, the CDR3 is TGTGCCAGCAGCCTGGGACAGACTGCAACTAATGAAAAACTGTTTTTT. Translating gives CASSLGQTATNEKLFF.

J is TRBJ2-7 and V is TRBV5-4, with D hard to call. The V gene's germline CDR1 is SGHNT and CDR2 YYREEE (reference sequence). V was clipped by 0 bases and J by 6 bases, with 10 bases between them. This CDR3 has 13 residues. CDR3 nucleotide sequence: TGTGCCAGCAGCTTGGATATAGTATCCGAGCAGTACTTC. Translating it yields CASSLDIVSEQYF.

V gene TRBV4-1 combines with J gene TRBJ2-2; perhaps TRBD2 as D (5 bases). CDR1 and CDR2 from the germline V gene are MGHRA and YSYEKL. V was shortened by 4 bases and J by 2 bases, with 11 bases between the two germline ends. The CDR3 is made up of 15 amino acids. DNA of the CDR3: TGCGCCAGCAGCCCGGAGAGGACTAACACCGGGGAGCTGTTTTTT. Translated, it gives CASSPERTNTGELFF.

The chain joins TRBV7-6 to TRBJ1-5; D not resolved. V was pared by 1 base and J by 2 bases, with 12 bases between. Germline-derived CDR1 and CDR2 are SGHVS and FNYEAQ. The CDR3 spans 16 residues. The CDR3 nucleotides are TGTGCCAGCAGCTTAGTCCAGGCGGGAGGCAATCAGCCCCAGCATTTT. The encoded protein is CASSLVQAGGNQPQHF.

This clone was recorded a few times. V is TRBV9 and J is TRBJ1-2; no firm D call. The V end lost 0 bases, the J end lost 8 bases, and 14 bases lay between the germline ends. Germline values: CDR1 SGDLS, CDR2 YYNGEE. The CDR3 runs to 14 residues. The CDR3 DNA reads TGTGCCAGCAGCGTAGGGGCAGGAGGAGGGGGCTACACCTTC. It encodes CASSVGAGGGGYTF.

The chain couples TRBV5-4 to TRBJ2-1, with D maybe TRBD2 (6 bases). CDR3 length: 16 amino acids. CDR1 SGHNT and CDR2 YYREEE come from the germline V gene (reference sequence). V shed 2 bases and J shed 0 bases, with 12 bases lying between them. This CDR3 reads CASSFGRDPSYNEQFF. The CDR3, as DNA: TGTGCCAGCAGCTTTGGGCGGGACCCCTCCTACAATGAGCAGTTCTTC.

The V and J genes are TRBV27 and TRBJ1-2; 8 bases match TRBD1. Per the germline V gene, CDR1 is MNHEY and CDR2 is SMNVEV (reference sequence). There are 14 residues in the CDR3. The junction had 8 bases not matched to a gene; V was cut back by 5 bases and J by 6 bases. The CDR3 sequence: CASSPMTGVDGYTF. In DNA form, the CDR3 reads TGTGCCAGCAGTCCGATGACAGGGGTGGATGGCTACACCTTC.

The chain links TRBV27 to TRBJ2-5; possibly TRBD1 for D (6 bases). CDR3 size: 14 residues. The V end lost 6 bases, the J end lost 4 bases, and 15 bases lay between the germline ends. Germline V gives CDR1 MNHEY, CDR2 SMNVEV (reference sequence). CDR3 amino acids: CASRPTRGRETQYF. The CDR3 DNA is TGTGCCAGCAGACCAACGAGGGGGAGAGAGACCCAGTACTTC.

This sequence joins TRBV7-2 and TRBJ2-1; D not resolved. V was clipped by 5 bases and J by 5 bases, with 16 bases between them. Looked up from germline, CDR1 is SGHTA and CDR2 is FQGNSA. The CDR3 spans 15 residues. CDR3 protein: CASSPTLGGHNEQFF. The CDR3 nucleotides are TGTGCCAGCAGCCCAACCCTTGGTGGGCACAATGAGCAGTTCTTC.

The CDR3 bases are TGTGCCAGCAGTAACGACAGGGCCGTAAGACAGTACTTC. Amino acids: CASSNDRAVRQYF. V usage is TRBV6-5 and J usage is TRBJ2-7; 7 positions agree with TRBD1. V lost 5 bases, J lost 10 bases, and 11 bases stayed unmatched. The CDR3 extends over 13 amino acids. Per germline, CDR1 MNHEY and CDR2 SVGAGI.

In DNA, the CDR3 is TGCGCCAGCAGCCAAGGCCCCTCGGCAAAGGGGGCGGCCGAGCAGTACTTC. This translates into CASSQGPSAKGAAEQYF. The chain combines TRBV4-1 with TRBJ2-7; the match to TRBD1 covers 7 bases. The V and J ends lost 1 base and 6 bases, in that order; junction bases with no gene match: 15. CDR1 is MGHRA, CDR2 YSYEKL, per germline. This CDR3 has 17 residues.

The chain is built from TRBV6-5 and TRBJ1-3, with 8 bases identical to TRBD1. The CDR3 is 15 amino acids. Germline V CDR1 and CDR2: MNHEY, SVGAGI. The J segment lost 1 base and the V segment lost 6 bases, leaving 5 bases of the junction unmatched. CDR3 sequence (DNA): TGTGCCAGCAGCAGGACAGGGCGGTCTGGAAACACCATATATTTT. It translates to CASSRTGRSGNTIYF.

V gene TRBV6-1 combines with J gene TRBJ2-4; 11 positions agree with TRBD2. V dropped 3 bases and J dropped 13; count of bases not matched to a gene: 17. This CDR3 region has 17 residues. Germline CDR1 and CDR2: MNHNS and SASEGT. The CDR3 loop reads CASSDPTTSGNSLAQYF. DNA for the CDR3: TGTGCCAGCAGTGACCCTACGACTAGCGGGAACTCTTTAGCACAGTACTTC.

CDR3 sequence: CASSFGTSGGSTDTQYF. The CDR3, as DNA: TGTGCCAGCAGCTTTGGGACTAGCGGGGGATCCACAGATACGCAGTATTTT. The chain employs TRBV7-2 and TRBJ2-3, with TRBD2 matching 14 bases. The ends lost 3 bases at V and 2 bases at J; junction bases unmatched: 4. The CDR3 runs to 17 residues. Germline V lookup: CDR1 SGHTA, CDR2 FQGNSA.

In its sample, this clone was seen a few times. This chain uses TRBV19 with TRBJ1-1; 7 bases match TRBD1. Germline V CDR1 and CDR2: LNHDA, SQIVND (reference sequence). This CDR3 spans 11 amino acids. V shed 9 bases, J shed 7 bases, and the junction held 5 bases outside the gene matches. This CDR3 is CASGTEFEAFF. CDR3 coding DNA: TGTGCCAGCGGGACAGAGTTTGAAGCTTTCTTT.

V is TRBV11-2 and J is TRBJ1-4; 7 positions match TRBD1. The CDR3 covers 15 residues. Germline assignment: CDR1 SGHAT and CDR2 FQNNGV. Germline trimming cut 1 base from V and 6 bases from J; bases unmatched to any gene: 5. The CDR3 DNA reads TGTGCCAGCAGCTTAGTGACAGGGTGGGATGAAAAACTGTTTTTT. Translating gives CASSLVTGWDEKLFF. The variable domain in full, with the rest retrieved from reference TRBV11-2 and TRBJ1-4, is EAGVAQSPRYKIIEKRQSVAFWCNPISGHATLYWYQQILGQGPKLLIQFQNNGVVDDSQLPKDRFSAERLKGVDSTLKIQPAKLEDSAVYLCASSLVTGWDEKLFFGSGTQLSVL.

In its sample, this clone was seen a few times. The V gene is TRBV4-3, the J gene TRBJ2-7; 12 positions agree with TRBD2. The trim removed 4 bases at V and 1 base at J, leaving 2 bases unmatched. Germline V CDR1 and CDR2: LGHNA, YSLEER. This CDR3 spans 15 amino acids. CDR3 sequence: CASSRGTSGSYEQYF. The DNA for the CDR3 is TGCGCCAGCAGCCGGGGGACTAGCGGGTCCTACGAGCAGTACTTC.

V gene TRBV5-4 combines with J gene TRBJ1-5, with D maybe TRBD1 (6 bases). The CDR3 extends over 12 amino acids. The germline V gene encodes CDR1 SGHNT and CDR2 YYREEE (reference sequence). V was trimmed by 5 bases and J by 6 bases, leaving 9 bases between them. The CDR3 nucleotides are TGTGCCAGCAGAGGGGGGGGTCAGCCCCAGCATTTT. Protein: CASRGGGQPQHF.

This clone turned up a few times. Likely a read error: the CDR3 ends without its conserved phenylalanine or tryptophan. The rearrangement uses TRBV6-5 and TRBJ1-4, with D perhaps matching TRBD1 (6 bases). This CDR3 has 15 amino acids. V was cut by 6 bases and J by 7 bases, with 18 bases left in between. The germline V gene has CDR1 MNHEY and CDR2 SVGAGI. CDR3: CASSRFGTGSEKLFV. The CDR3 coding sequence is TGTGCCAGCAGCCGCTTCGGCACAGGGTCTGAAAAACTGTTTGTT.

In its sample, this clone was seen once. V gene TRBV9 combines with J gene TRBJ2-3, with D uncertain. Trimming removed 0 bases at V and 2 bases at J, with 13 bases between. Germline V gene sequence: CDR1 SGDLS, CDR2 YYNGEE. CDR3 size: 16 residues. The CDR3 DNA sequence: TGTGCCAGCAGCGTAGTAAGCAACGCGTACACAGATACGCAGTATTTT. Its protein is CASSVVSNAYTDTQYF. Looking up the rest from reference TRBV9 and TRBJ2-3 gives the full variable domain: DSGVTQTPKHLITATGQRVTLRCSPRSGDLSVYWYQQSLDQGLQFLIQYYNGEERAKGNILERFSAQQFPDLHSELNLSSLELGDSALYFCASSVVSNAYTDTQYFGPGTRLTVL.

As concerns this clone: Given a much more abundant clone one base away, this may be a read error. V usage is TRBV6-5 and J usage is TRBJ1-5, with D tentatively TRBD1 (5 bases). CDR3 length: 13 residues. Trimming pared 6 bases from V and 4 bases from J, leaving 10 bases between. Germline CDR1 and CDR2: MNHEY and SVGAGI. The CDR3, as DNA: TGTGCCAGCAGCACCGACAGAAATCAGCCCCAGCATTTT. This encodes CASSTDRNQPQHF.

The rearrangement joins TRBV4-1 to TRBJ2-5, with D tentatively TRBD1 (6 bases). V was cut by 5 bases and J by 4 bases, with 14 bases left in between. From germline, CDR1 is MGHRA and CDR2 YSYEKL. The CDR3 is made up of 14 amino acids. The CDR3 spells CASSDHRVPETQYF. CDR3 DNA sequence: TGCGCCAGCAGCGACCACAGGGTACCAGAGACCCAGTACTTC.